This T cell receptor (beta chain) was found in a study of identical twins. This clonotype was seen ten or more times. TCRdb re-called the 5' RACE reads through MiXCR, storing one row per CDR3 protein. Counted here are roughly 710,000 distinct CDR3 sequences, less than 7% occurring once; the ten biggest clones make up roughly 1.8%. The source is a man in his late teens or twenties in good health. Material: naive T cells sorted from blood.

The CDR3 region is CSARDISNSGNTIYF. CDR3 nucleotide sequence: TGCAGTGCTAGAGACATATCCAACTCTGGAAACACCATATATTTT. The rearrangement uses TRBV20-1 and TRBJ1-3; D gene ambiguous. Germline V gene sequence: CDR1 DFQATT, CDR2 SNEGSKA (reference sequence). This CDR3 is 15 amino acids long. Deletions cut 0 bases from V and 0 bases from J, with 9 bases between.